This T cell receptor (beta chain) is from a study of T cells after yellow fever vaccination. Broader study findings: Within FACS-sorted repertoires, abundant clonotypes contaminating from the bulk population could be present.

There are 12 residues in the CDR3. V dropped 3 bases and J dropped 10 bases, with 10 bases sitting between them. Generation of TCR cDNA used 5'RACE template switching (which added a universal primer site and UMIs). One entry per CDR3 protein results from TCRdb running MiXCR on the 5' RACE reads. The sample consists of over 300,000 distinct CDR3 sequences, around 6.8% of them appearing once. This clonotype was seen ten or more times. Its antigen is unidentified. The gene calls are TRBV12-3 or TRBV12-4 and TRBJ2-1, with D maybe TRBD2 (5 bases). The source is a man between 18 and 29 years old who received the YFV17D yellow fever vaccine. The material sequenced was PBMCs, taken about 41 days after the first yellow fever vaccination. The CDR3 DNA sequence: TGTGCCAGCAGTTTTTCCCGCGGGGAGCAGTTCTTC. This translates into CASSFSRGEQFF.